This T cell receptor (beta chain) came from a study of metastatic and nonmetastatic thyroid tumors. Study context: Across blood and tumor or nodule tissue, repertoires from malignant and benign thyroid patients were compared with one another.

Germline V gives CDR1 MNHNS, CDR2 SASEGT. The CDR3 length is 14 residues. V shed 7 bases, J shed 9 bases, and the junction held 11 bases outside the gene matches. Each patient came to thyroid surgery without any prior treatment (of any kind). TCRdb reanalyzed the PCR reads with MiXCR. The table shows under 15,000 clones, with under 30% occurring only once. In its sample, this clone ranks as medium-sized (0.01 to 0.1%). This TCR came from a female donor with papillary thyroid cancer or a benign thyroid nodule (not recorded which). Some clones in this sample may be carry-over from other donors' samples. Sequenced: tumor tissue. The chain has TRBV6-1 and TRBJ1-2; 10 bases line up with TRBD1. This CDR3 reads CASTGTGDGSSYTF. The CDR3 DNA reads TGTGCCAGCACCGGGACAGGGGATGGGAGTAGCTACACCTTC.